Detailed here is one T cell receptor (beta chain). This record belongs to a study of blood T cell repertoires in COVID-19. The overall study: From T cells, B-cell-depleted T cells, or PBMCs came the material, which was cDNA or gDNA.

Per the original data handling: The authors estimated nucleated cell counts from reference gene primer amplification. Some clones are missing from TCRdb's copy, which holds only in-frame ones; the method was immunoSEQ multiplex PCR. That table is the source of V, J and clone size, and D and trimming were worked out from the DNA. The data contain some 360,000 clones, around nine tenths of them singletons. This CDR3 comprises 14 residues. Germline V gene data show CDR1 as MNHEY and CDR2 as SMNVEV (reference sequence). V gave up 5 bases and J gave up 5 bases, with 15 bases separating them. Participant-given clinical history determined each cohort assignment.

Specimen: PBMCs or T cells enriched from blood (not recorded which). This chain uses TRBV27 with TRBJ2-5, with D perhaps matching TRBD1 (5 bases). This TCR came from a young woman who had been exposed to COVID-19. The CDR3 loop reads CASSPRRKGETQYF. The CDR3 DNA reads as TGTGCCAGCAGTCCGAGGCGGAAGGGGGAGACCCAGTACTTC.